Following are 12 T cell receptor beta chains from one sample sequenced in a study of T cell changes during pregnancy in multiple sclerosis. Sequencing used immunoSEQ multiplex PCR; TCRdb keeps in-frame clones, though not all of them. This sample has tens of thousands of clones; under 95% occur once, and the top ten carry less than 2%. This specimen was peripheral blood, taken in the first trimester of pregnancy. The receptors were sampled from a female donor with multiple sclerosis, enrolled in a pregnancy study.

The chain recombines TRBV28 with TRBJ2-6; TRBD1 matches 9 bases. With 8 bases clipped from V and 4 bases from J, the junction kept 12 bases outside the gene matches. CDR3 size: 17 residues. Per the germline V gene, CDR1 is MDHEN and CDR2 is SYDVKM. The CDR3 region is CASGIPGQGSGANVLTF. The DNA for the CDR3 is TGTGCCAGCGGTATACCGGGACAGGGATCCGGGGCCAACGTCCTGACTTTC.

This clone was seen just once. This chain links TRBV7-2 with TRBJ1-1, with TRBD1 identical over 7 bases. Looked up from germline, CDR1 is SGHTA and CDR2 is FQGNSA. CDR3 length: 13 residues. The V segment lost 4 bases and the J segment 4 bases; nucleotides outside the gene matches: 3. CDR3 in DNA: TGTGCCAGCAGCTCGGGACAGATCACTGAAGCTTTCTTT. Translation gives CASSSGQITEAFF. Full variable domain (remainder filled in from reference TRBV7-2 and TRBJ1-1): GAGVSQSPSNKVTEKGKDVELRCDPISGHTALYWYRQSLGQGLEFLIYFQGNSAPDKSGLPSDRFSAERTGGSVSTLTIQRTQQEDSAVYLCASSSGQITEAFFGQGTRLTVV.

The rearrangement joins TRBV18 to TRBJ1-4, with D perhaps TRBD1 (5 bases). Germline-derived CDR1 and CDR2 are KGHSH and LQKENI. Trimming left V 4 bases short and J 6 bases short, with 18 bases between. The CDR3 totals 16 residues. The CDR3 nucleotides are TGTGCCAGCTCACTCCTCTCAGGGTCCGGGCATGAAAAACTGTTTTTT. Translation: CASSLLSGSGHEKLFF. The full variable domain, rest sourced from reference TRBV18 and TRBJ1-4, is NAGVMQNPRHLVRRRGQEARLRCSPMKGHSHVYWYRQLPEEGLKFMVYLQKENIIDESGMPKERFSAEFPKEGPSILRIQQVVRGDSAAYFCASSLLSGSGHEKLFFGSGTQLSVL.

V usage is TRBV6-5 and J usage is TRBJ2-7; no clear D. The CDR3 has 14 amino acids. Germline CDR1 MNHEY, CDR2 SVGAGI. The V end lost 8 bases, the J end lost 2 bases, and 16 bases lay between the germline ends. CDR3 sequence: CASARVEPTYEQYF. CDR3 in DNA: TGTGCCAGCGCTCGGGTCGAGCCCACCTACGAGCAGTACTTC.

V is TRBV5-6 and J is TRBJ2-7; 12 bases align to TRBD2. The CDR3 loop spans 16 amino acids. V lost 2 bases and J lost 9; bases outside the gene matches: 12. The V gene's germline CDR1 is SGHDT and CDR2 YYEEEE. The CDR3 DNA reads TGTGCCAGCAGCTTTAAGAGAAAAGCTAGCGGGAGGGTGCAGTACTTC. Its protein product is CASSFKRKASGRVQYF. Together with reference TRBV5-6 and TRBJ2-7, the CDR3 gives the full variable domain: DAGVTQSPTHLIKTRGQQVTLRCSPKSGHDTVSWYQQALGQGPQFIFQYYEEEERQRGNFPDRFSGHQFPNYSSELNVNALLLGDSALYLCASSFKRKASGRVQYFGPGTRLTVT.

This sequence joins TRBV15 and TRBJ1-4; TRBD1 matches 10 bases. Per the germline V gene, CDR1 is LNHNV and CDR2 is YYDKDF (reference sequence). Trimming removed 1 base from V and 6 bases from J; junction bases left unmatched: 5. The CDR3 sequence is 16 residues long. The CDR3 reads CATSRVPGTGDEKLFF. The CDR3 nucleotides are TGTGCCACCAGCAGAGTACCCGGGACAGGGGATGAAAAACTGTTTTTT.

This chain links TRBV5-1 with TRBJ2-6, with no clear D. V was clipped by 2 bases and J by 4 bases, with 7 bases between them. This CDR3 has 14 residues. CDR1 is SGHRS and CDR2 is YFSETQ in the germline V gene. The CDR3 is CASSFGSGANVLTF. In nucleotides, the CDR3 is TGCGCCAGCAGCTTCGGGTCGGGGGCCAACGTCCTGACTTTC.

The rearrangement links TRBV18 to TRBJ2-2; possibly TRBD1 for D (6 bases). The V gene's germline CDR1 is KGHSH and CDR2 LQKENI. Trimming shortened V by 2 bases and J by 3 bases, and 10 bases separated the two germline ends. This CDR3 is built from 15 residues. CDR3 sequence: CASSPMSGDTGELFF. In nucleotides, the CDR3 is TGTGCCAGCTCACCAATGTCAGGGGACACCGGGGAGCTGTTTTTT.

V usage is TRBV7-9 and J usage is TRBJ1-1, with 9 positions matching TRBD1. Looked up from germline, CDR1 is SEHNR and CDR2 is FQNEAQ (reference sequence). V shed 6 bases and J 2 bases; nucleotides not matched to a gene: 7. The CDR3 spans 15 residues. In nucleotides, the CDR3 is TGTGCCAGCAGTTTTCCGGACAGGGGTAACACTGAAGCTTTCTTT. Protein: CASSFPDRGNTEAFF.

This clone has only one observation. The chain combines TRBV30 with TRBJ2-3; possibly TRBD1 for D (6 bases). The V gene lost 2 bases and the J gene lost 7 bases, with 10 bases spanning the gap. The CDR3 has 12 amino acids. Germline CDR1 is GTSNPN and CDR2 is SVGIG (reference sequence). The CDR3 bases are TGTGCCTGGAGTAAACAGGGAAATACGCAGTATTTT. It translates to CAWSKQGNTQYF.

V gene TRBV19 combines with J gene TRBJ2-7; possible D gene TRBD2, 7 bases. The CDR3 runs to 14 residues. Trimming removed 3 bases at V and 3 bases at J, with 12 bases between. Germline assignment: CDR1 LNHDA and CDR2 SQIVND (reference sequence). CDR3 nucleotides: TGTGCCAGTAGTATTGGGGGGGCCTACTACGAGCAGTACTTC. As protein: CASSIGGAYYEQYF.

The chain uses TRBV6-5 and TRBJ1-5, with TRBD1 matching over 9 bases. CDR1 is MNHEY and CDR2 is SVGAGI in the germline V gene. With 6 bases clipped from V and 3 bases from J, the junction kept 6 bases outside the gene matches. The CDR3 is 15 amino acids. In DNA form, the CDR3 reads TGTGCCAGCAGGTCGACAGGGGGAATCAATCAGCCCCAGCATTTT. Translation gives CASRSTGGINQPQHF.